This TCR beta chain was captured by sequencing in a study of radiotherapy plus CTLA-4 blockade in lung cancer. Study as a whole: Across the patients, objective responses occurred in approximately 19%, and disease control in 30% to 35%.

Focal radiation was given together with CTLA-4 blockade (ipilimumab) to patients with chemo-refractory metastatic non-small-cell lung cancer. Assay used: immunoSEQ multiplex PCR; TCRdb lists only in-frame clones, some missing. The table shows 95,000 to 150,000 clones, with just under 90% occurring only once. Findings and limits, study-wide: An expansion of tumor-derived TCR clones occurred in blood after radiotherapy plus ipilimumab. Early clonal dynamics of blood T cells, together with interferon-beta, were reported as the best response predictor.

The CDR3 spans 18 residues. V lost 6 bases, J lost 7 bases, and 16 bases stayed unmatched. Germline CDR1 KGHSH, CDR2 LQKENI. A note on this clone: Its matching antigen is unknown.

The sample in question was peripheral blood, obtained from a patient treated with radiotherapy plus ipilimumab. This clonotype was obtained from a human donor with non-small cell lung cancer that progressed on radiotherapy plus ipilimumab. The chain employs TRBV18 and TRBJ2-1, with 12 positions matching TRBD2. CDR3 loop: CASSPPASGRAGWNEQFF. CDR3 DNA sequence: TGTGCCAGCTCCCCTCCGGCTAGCGGGAGGGCCGGGTGGAATGAGCAGTTCTTC. Filled out from reference TRBV18 and TRBJ2-1, the complete variable domain reads NAGVMQNPRHLVRRRGQEARLRCSPMKGHSHVYWYRQLPEEGLKFMVYLQKENIIDESGMPKERFSAEFPKEGPSILRIQQVVRGDSAAYFCASSPPASGRAGWNEQFFGPGTRLTVL.